A single sample is the source of the 21 T cell receptor beta chains below, sequenced in a study of cytomegalovirus exposure and HLA in healthy donors. PCR primers comprised 60 Vbeta and 13 Jbeta primers. The table came from immunoSEQ multiplex PCR; TCRdb's copy has only in-frame clones and leaves some out. Found here are under 200,000 clones, 65% to 85% of them singletons; the top ten hold around 2.5%. Sequenced input: PBMCs. These receptors came from a man aged 55 to 70 in good health and CMV-seronegative.

The chain employs TRBV5-1 and TRBJ1-2, with D hard to call. V dropped 4 bases and J dropped 6 bases, with 16 bases sitting between them. The CDR3 has 14 residues. Germline lookup yields CDR1 SGHRS and CDR2 YFSETQ. The CDR3 loop reads CASSPGRQNDGYTF. CDR3 bases: TGCGCCAGCAGCCCGGGGAGGCAGAACGATGGCTACACCTTC.

The chain recombines TRBV25-1 with TRBJ2-7; 11 nucleotides align to TRBD2. This CDR3 region has 16 residues. V was clipped by 2 bases and J by 3 bases; unmatched bases: 6. Germline V gene lookup returns CDR1 MGHDK and CDR2 SYGVNS. This chain's CDR3 is CASSEPGTSGLYEQYF. CDR3 coding DNA: TGTGCCAGCAGTGAACCCGGGACTAGCGGCCTCTACGAGCAGTACTTC.

The genes are TRBV19 and TRBJ2-3; perhaps TRBD2 as D (6 bases). V lost 3 bases and J lost 2, with 12 bases in between. Germline loops: CDR1 LNHDA, CDR2 SQIVND (reference sequence). CDR3 length: 15 residues. CDR3 sequence reads: CASSILAAPTDTQYF. The CDR3 DNA reads as TGTGCCAGTAGTATTTTAGCGGCCCCCACAGATACGCAGTATTTT.

This clone was seen once. The chain joins TRBV7-3 to TRBJ2-2; unclear D gene. CDR3 size: 15 residues. V shed 1 base and J shed 1 base, with 7 bases lying between them. Germline loops: CDR1 SGHTA, CDR2 FQGTGA. CDR3 in amino acids: CASSLMPENTGELFF. CDR3 coding DNA: TGTGCCAGCAGCTTAATGCCAGAGAACACCGGGGAGCTGTTTTTT.

This sequence joins TRBV6-4 and TRBJ2-1, with TRBD2 identical over 7 bases. Germline loops: CDR1 MRHNA, CDR2 SNTAGT. This CDR3 is built from 14 residues. J was trimmed by 4 bases and V by 3 bases; bases with no gene match: 3. The CDR3, as DNA: TGTGCCAGCAGTGAGGCTAGCGGTTACAATGAGCAGTTCTTC. Its translation is CASSEASGYNEQFF.

The V gene is TRBV7-6, the J gene TRBJ2-3, with 9 bases aligning to TRBD2. CDR1 is SGHVS, CDR2 FNYEAQ, per germline. The ends lost 4 bases at V and 3 bases at J; junction bases unmatched: 2. The CDR3 spans 14 residues. The CDR3 sequence is CASSSGLATDTQYF. The CDR3 DNA is TGTGCCAGCAGCTCGGGACTAGCAACAGATACGCAGTATTTT.

The V call is TRBV6-5, the J call TRBJ1-5, with 8 bases that match TRBD1. This CDR3 has 15 residues. Germline V gives CDR1 MNHEY, CDR2 SVGAGI. With 6 bases clipped from V and 5 bases from J, the junction kept 9 bases outside the gene matches. The CDR3 protein is CASSRFGQGDQPQHF. The DNA of the CDR3 is TGTGCCAGCAGCCGATTCGGACAGGGCGATCAGCCCCAGCATTTT.

J is TRBJ2-1 and V is TRBV5-6; no reliable D call. CDR1 and CDR2 (germline): SGHDT, YYEEEE. CDR3 length equals 17 residues. Trimming shortened V by 5 bases and J by 5 bases, and 23 bases separated the two germline ends. CDR3 in DNA: TGTGCCAGCAGTTCGCGTTTTAGTACACTCCGGGACAATGAGCAGTTCTTC. Translation gives CASSSRFSTLRDNEQFF.

The chain joins TRBV9 to TRBJ2-2, with no clear D. V was clipped by 1 base and J by 2 bases, with 12 bases between them. Germline loops: CDR1 SGDLS, CDR2 YYNGEE. The CDR3 covers 16 residues. The CDR3 DNA reads as TGTGCCAGCAGCGTATCCTTGACACTCAACACCGGGGAGCTGTTTTTT. Protein: CASSVSLTLNTGELFF.

This clone occurred many times. V gene TRBV2 combines with J gene TRBJ2-3; no firm D call. This CDR3 spans 13 amino acids. Germline CDR1 is SNHLY and CDR2 is FYNNEI. V was cut by 1 base and J by 8 bases, with 10 bases left in between. The CDR3 sequence: CASSEGPEATQYF. The CDR3 DNA follows: TGTGCCAGCAGTGAAGGGCCAGAGGCTACGCAGTATTTT.

The rearrangement uses TRBV29-1 and TRBJ2-3; 7 bases agree with TRBD1. CDR3 length: 14 amino acids. V shed 4 bases, J shed 2 bases, and the junction held 6 bases outside the gene matches. CDR1 is SQVTM and CDR2 is ANQGSEA in the germline V gene. The CDR3 here is CSVVGGPLTDTQYF. The CDR3 coding sequence is TGCAGCGTTGTAGGGGGCCCCCTCACAGATACGCAGTATTTT.

This rearrangement joins TRBV9 to TRBJ2-2; tentatively, D is TRBD1 (6 bases). Deletions cut 1 base from V and 4 bases from J, with 17 bases between. This CDR3 is 17 amino acids long. CDR1 is SGDLS and CDR2 is YYNGEE in the germline V gene. CDR3 nucleotides: TGTGCCAGCAGCGTAAAACAGGGCGCGCTGGGCACCGGGGAGCTGTTTTTT. Its protein product is CASSVKQGALGTGELFF.

V is TRBV28 and J is TRBJ2-5; D uncertain. In germline, CDR1 is MDHEN, CDR2 SYDVKM. This CDR3 has 12 residues. The CDR3 here is CATQDNQETQYF. The CDR3 DNA follows: TGTGCGACACAAGACAACCAAGAGACCCAGTACTTC.

The rearrangement joins TRBV4-1 to TRBJ2-3, with D perhaps matching TRBD2 (6 bases). The CDR3 is 16 amino acids. V was shortened by 0 bases and J by 5 bases, with 15 bases between the two germline ends. The germline CDR1 and CDR2 sequences are MGHRA and YSYEKL. In DNA form, the CDR3 reads TGCGCCAGCAGCCAAGAGTCGGCTAGCGAGGTAGATACGCAGTATTTT. Translated: CASSQESASEVDTQYF.

The chain uses TRBV15 and TRBJ1-5, with a tentative D call TRBD1 (6 bases). Germline V gives CDR1 LNHNV, CDR2 YYDKDF (reference sequence). The CDR3 totals 16 residues. V was shortened by 1 base and J by 9 bases, with 19 bases between the two germline ends. CDR3 sequence (DNA): TGTGCCACCAGCAGAGTACTTCAGGGGTTGTGGTGGCCCCAGCATTTT. Protein sequence: CATSRVLQGLWWPQHF.

In its sample, this clone was seen a few times. The rearrangement uses TRBV9 and TRBJ2-1; no reliable D call. The germline V and J ends were trimmed by 4 bases and 6 bases, with 8 bases remaining between them. This CDR3 spans 12 amino acids. The germline V gene encodes CDR1 SGDLS and CDR2 YYNGEE. The CDR3 nucleotides are TGTGCCAGCAGCCCCCCTAGCAATGAGCAGTTCTTC. Its protein product is CASSPPSNEQFF.

V is TRBV29-1 and J is TRBJ2-1; 8 positions agree with TRBD1. Germline trimming cut 4 bases from V and 6 bases from J; bases unmatched to any gene: 5. The CDR3 is 13 amino acids. Germline CDR1 SQVTM, CDR2 ANQGSEA. The CDR3 reads CSVASTGGNEQFF. The CDR3 bases are TGCAGCGTTGCATCAACAGGGGGCAATGAGCAGTTCTTC.

With regard to this clone: The junction differs from germline at one of its ends, possibly a read error. The chain carries TRBV6-6 and TRBJ1-2; D gene ambiguous. CDR3 length equals 15 residues. Germline V gene sequence: CDR1 MNHNY, CDR2 SVGAGI (reference sequence). The CDR3 nucleotides are TGTGCCAGCAGTAGACCGGGAACAACGACCTATGGCTACCCCTTC. Translated, it gives CASSRPGTTTYGYPF.

This chain connects TRBV2 to TRBJ1-1, with D unclear. The CDR3 runs 12 residues. Trimming left V 4 bases short and J 8 bases short, with 11 bases between. Germline loops: CDR1 SNHLY, CDR2 FYNNEI. In DNA, the CDR3 is TGTGCCAGCAGTGCACTGATATCAGAAGCTTTCTTT. Residues: CASSALISEAFF. Based on the CDR3 plus reference TRBV2 and TRBJ1-1, the full variable domain is EPEVTQTPSHQVTQMGQEVILRCVPISNHLYFYWYRQILGQKVEFLVSFYNNEISEKSEIFDDQFSVERPDGSNFTLKIRSTKLEDSAMYFCASSALISEAFFGQGTRLTVV.

This clone has just a few counts. The V gene is TRBV30, the J gene TRBJ2-6, with D tentatively TRBD1 (8 bases). This CDR3 is built from 16 residues. The germline V gene has CDR1 GTSNPN and CDR2 SVGIG (reference sequence). V was clipped by 5 bases and J by 1 base, with 15 bases between them. In DNA, the CDR3 is TGTGCCTGGGTAAACAGGGGGGGGTCTGGGGCCAACGTCCTGACTTTC. This gives the protein CAWVNRGGSGANVLTF.

This clone was seen a few times. The chain has TRBV7-9 and TRBJ2-3; TRBD2 is a possible D gene (6 bases). The CDR3 covers 15 residues. Germline CDR1 and CDR2: SEHNR and FQNEAQ (reference sequence). Trimming shortened V by 5 bases and J by 2 bases, and 14 bases separated the two germline ends. CDR3 residues: CASSRGLASTDTQYF. CDR3 bases: TGTGCCAGCAGCAGGGGACTGGCTTCCACAGATACGCAGTATTTT. The variable domain in full, completed from reference TRBV7-9 and TRBJ2-3, reads DTGVSQNPRHKITKRGQNVTFRCDPISEHNRLYWYRQTLGQGPEFLTYFQNEAQLEKSRLLSDRFSAERPKGSFSTLEIQRTEQGDSAMYLCASSRGLASTDTQYFGPGTRLTVL.